This entry features one T cell receptor beta chain sequence. The method was immunoSEQ multiplex PCR; TCRdb's version includes in-frame clones alone and lacks a portion of them. The sample shows 100,000 to 150,000 clones, roughly 92% of them seen only once. The data were obtained in a study of blood T cell repertoires in COVID-19. Overall study context: Spain, Italy and the United States supplied samples that represented acute and convalescent COVID-19. T cells, B-cell-depleted T cells, or PBMCs supplied cDNA or gDNA.

This CDR3 spans 16 amino acids. V dropped 4 bases and J dropped 2; count of bases not matched to a gene: 9. Germline CDR1 reads GTSNPN; CDR2 reads SVGIG (reference sequence). The Seattle patients joined while their infection was active and were tracked longitudinally afterward. The V call is TRBV30, the J call TRBJ2-1; 9 nucleotides match TRBD2. This sequence was found in a middle-aged man with COVID-19, enrolled during active disease. What was sequenced was peripheral blood. The CDR3 nucleotides are TGTGCCTGGAAACCCTCGAGCGGGGGGACCTACAATGAGCAGTTCTTC. Translation gives CAWKPSSGGTYNEQFF. The variable domain in full, completed from reference TRBV30 and TRBJ2-1, reads SQTIHQWPATLVQPVGSPLSLECTVEGTSNPNLYWYRQAAGRGLQLLFYSVGIGQISSEVPQNLSASRPQDRQFILSSKKLLLSDSGFYLCAWKPSSGGTYNEQFFGPGTRLTVL.